The 2 T cell receptor beta chains below were found in one sample sequenced in a study of shared clonotypes between healthy human individuals. This table comes from immunoSEQ multiplex PCR, and its TCRdb copy is limited to in-frame clones, with some not included. The repertoire holds around 2.5 million clones, with under 95% as singletons. The sequenced sample was naive CD4+ T cells from PBMCs. Indicated subset: CD45RA+ positively selected. All receptors derive from a man between 18 and 35 years old in good health. Some clones in this sample may be carry-over from other donors' samples.

The chain employs TRBV6-5 and TRBJ1-5; D ambiguous. The CDR3 loop spans 13 amino acids. V shed 2 bases and J shed 6 bases, with 8 bases lying between them. Germline assignment: CDR1 MNHEY and CDR2 SVGAGI. CDR3 in amino acids: CASSYMSGQPQHF. The CDR3 DNA follows: TGTGCCAGCAGTTACATGTCTGGTCAGCCCCAGCATTTT.

The J gene is TRBJ1-6, the V gene TRBV5-1; D call uncertain. The CDR3 runs 14 residues. Trimming stripped 3 bases from V and 7 bases from J, with 11 bases between. CDR1 is SGHRS, CDR2 YFSETQ, per germline. The CDR3: CASSSQRENSPLHF. The CDR3 bases are TGCGCCAGCAGCTCTCAGAGGGAGAATTCACCCCTCCACTTT.